These 25 T cell receptor beta chains were all obtained from the same sample, sequenced in a study of control samples from healthy donors and cancer patients. Libraries were prepared by immunoSEQ multiplex PCR; TCRdb keeps only in-frame clonotypes and omits some of them. The table records about 120,000 clones, 87% of them present only once. Sequencing was performed on blood. The origin of the receptors is a man aged 30-40 years in good health.

V and J are TRBV4-1 and TRBJ1-1; a weak D match, TRBD1 (5 bases). CDR3 length: 15 amino acids. Germline CDR1 MGHRA, CDR2 YSYEKL. V lost 5 bases and J lost 7, with 20 bases in between. In nucleotides, the CDR3 is TGCGCCAGCAGCTTAAGAGAGGCAGGGATGGGTGAAGCTTTCTTT. Translating it yields CASSLREAGMGEAFF.

This clone was observed many times. V gene TRBV5-1 combines with J gene TRBJ1-3, with D possibly being TRBD1 (5 bases). V was clipped by 4 bases and J by 2 bases, with 10 bases between them. This CDR3 is 14 amino acids long. Germline CDR1 SGHRS, CDR2 YFSETQ. For the CDR3, the DNA is TGCGCCAGCAGCACAACAGGCACTGGAAACACCATATATTTT. Translated, it gives CASSTTGTGNTIYF.

The chain recombines TRBV5-1 with TRBJ2-3; D might be TRBD1 (5 bases). Germline-derived CDR1 and CDR2 are SGHRS and YFSETQ. The CDR3 runs to 15 residues. With 0 bases removed from V and 2 bases from J, the gap between germline ends came to 10 bases. The CDR3 loop is CASSLARALTDTQYF. The DNA for the CDR3 is TGCGCCAGCAGCTTGGCCAGGGCACTCACAGATACGCAGTATTTT.

The rearrangement joins TRBV29-1 to TRBJ1-2; weak D call: TRBD1 (6 bases). From germline, CDR1 is SQVTM and CDR2 ANQGSEA. The CDR3 is 12 residues long. Trimming pared 4 bases from V and 8 bases from J, leaving 14 bases between. The CDR3 bases are TGCAGCGTTGTTTGGGGGCGAAGCGGCTACACCTTC. Its protein is CSVVWGRSGYTF. The whole variable domain, filled in from reference TRBV29-1 and TRBJ1-2, reads SAVISQKPSRDICQRGTSLTIQCQVDSQVTMMFWYRQQPGQSLTLIATANQGSEATYESGFVIDKFPISRPNLTFSTLTVSNMSPEDSSIYLCSVVWGRSGYTFGSGTRLTVV.

This chain uses TRBV10-3 with TRBJ2-1; TRBD2 aligns across 15 bases. V shed 1 base, J shed 15 bases, and the junction held 10 bases outside the gene matches. The CDR3 spans 16 residues. CDR1 and CDR2 (germline): ENHRY, SYGVKD. The CDR3 loop reads CAISELGLAGGNQLFF. The CDR3, as DNA: TGTGCCATCAGTGAGTTGGGACTAGCGGGGGGCAATCAACTGTTCTTC.

This chain links TRBV11-2 with TRBJ2-3, with 15 positions matching TRBD2. V trimming: 5 bases; J trimming: 5 bases; junction bases outside the gene matches: 8. Germline values: CDR1 SGHAT, CDR2 FQNNGV. The CDR3 has 17 residues. CDR3 nucleotide sequence: TGTGCCAGCAGCAACAGAGGACTAGCGGGGGGGCGAGATACGCAGTATTTT. Amino acid sequence: CASSNRGLAGGRDTQYF.

This clone has just a few counts. The chain couples TRBV10-1 to TRBJ2-1; TRBD2 aligns across 10 bases. V shed 5 bases and J 0 bases; nucleotides not matched to a gene: 7. The germline V gene has CDR1 WNHNN and CDR2 SYGVQD (reference sequence). There are 17 residues in the CDR3. This chain's CDR3 is CASSPSPSGGSYNEQFF. CDR3 bases: TGCGCCAGCAGTCCGTCCCCTAGCGGGGGCTCCTACAATGAGCAGTTCTTC.

V gene TRBV5-1 combines with J gene TRBJ2-7; perhaps D is TRBD1 or TRBD2 (5 bases each). The V end lost 1 base, the J end lost 2 bases, and 13 bases lay between the germline ends. The CDR3 length is 15 residues. CDR1 and CDR2 from the germline V gene are SGHRS and YFSETQ. The CDR3, as DNA: TGCGCCAGCAGCTTGAAGCAGGGACGTACCTACGAGCAGTACGTC. It encodes CASSLKQGRTYEQYV.

This chain joins TRBV23-1 and TRBJ1-2; unclear D gene. TRBV23-1 is given ORF status, its function remaining uncertain. The CDR3 is 15 amino acids. Trimming took 2 bases from V and 2 from J, leaving 12 bases between them. As DNA, the CDR3 is TGCGCCAGCAGTCAACGCCTCGGCCAGAACTATGGCTACACCTTC. Its translation is CASSQRLGQNYGYTF.

The chain couples TRBV24-1 to TRBJ1-1, with a tentative D call TRBD1 (6 bases). Trimming pared 7 bases from V and 5 bases from J, leaving 13 bases between. Germline V gene lookup returns CDR1 KGHDR and CDR2 SFDVKD. This CDR3 region has 13 residues. The CDR3 region has the DNA TGTGCCACCAGGGGGGCAACAGGGACTGAAGCTTTCTTT. Amino acids: CATRGATGTEAFF.

V usage is TRBV27 and J usage is TRBJ1-4; 10 nucleotides agree with TRBD1. With V trimmed by 6 bases and J by 3 bases, 4 bases remained unmatched. The germline CDR1 and CDR2 sequences are MNHEY and SMNVEV (reference sequence). The CDR3 sequence is 15 residues long. CDR3 nucleotides: TGTGCCAGCAGGGCCGGGACAGGGGCTAATGAAAAACTGTTTTTT. Translation: CASRAGTGANEKLFF. Combining the CDR3 with reference TRBV27 and TRBJ1-4 gives the whole variable domain EAQVTQNPRYLITVTGKKLTVTCSQNMNHEYMSWYRQDPGLGLRQIYYSMNVEVTDKGDVPEGYKVSRKEKRNFPLILESPSPNQTSLYFCASRAGTGANEKLFFGSGTQLSVL.

The chain has TRBV6-5 and TRBJ2-7, with 7 bases that match TRBD1. V lost 6 bases to trimming and J lost 4 bases; unmatched junction nucleotides: 6. The CDR3 sequence is 13 residues long. The germline gives CDR1 MNHEY, CDR2 SVGAGI. The CDR3 region has the DNA TGTGCCAGCAGCCGAGGACAGGAATACGAGCAGTACGTC. This gives the protein CASSRGQEYEQYV.

The V call is TRBV10-3, the J call TRBJ1-1, with 7 bases aligning to TRBD1. With V trimmed by 6 bases and J by 4 bases, 2 bases remained unmatched. Germline CDR1 and CDR2: ENHRY and SYGVKD. The CDR3 has 12 amino acids. The DNA for the CDR3 is TGTGCCATCAGCGCAGGGGGCACTGAAGCTTTCTTT. Translated: CAISAGGTEAFF.

This clone has more than one count but fewer than ten. The CDR3 bases are TGTGCCAGCAGCCAGGTGAACACTGAAGCTTTCTTT. This codes for CASSQVNTEAFF. The genes are TRBV14 and TRBJ1-1; D remains ambiguous. The V and J ends lost 3 bases and 0 bases respectively, with 2 bases between them. Germline CDR1 is SGHDN and CDR2 is FVKESK. The CDR3 covers 12 residues.

DNA of the CDR3: TGTGCCAGTAGTATCGCCTACTCTGGAAACACCATATATTTT. Its protein product is CASSIAYSGNTIYF. The genes are TRBV19 and TRBJ1-3; D unclear. V lost 3 bases and J lost 0, with 6 bases in between. The CDR3 runs to 14 residues. The germline CDR1 and CDR2 sequences are LNHDA and SQIVND (reference sequence).

The chain couples TRBV15 to TRBJ2-6; D could derive from TRBD1 or TRBD2 (6 bases each). V was shortened by 0 bases and J by 2 bases, with 17 bases between the two germline ends. In germline, CDR1 is LNHNV, CDR2 YYDKDF (reference sequence). This CDR3 has 19 residues. The DNA of the CDR3 is TGTGCCACCAGCAGAGAGTGGAGGGGGTACTCTCCTGGGGCCAACGTCCTGACTTTC. Translating gives CATSREWRGYSPGANVLTF.

The chain uses TRBV5-1 and TRBJ1-1, with 9 bases that match TRBD1. Germline loops: CDR1 SGHRS, CDR2 YFSETQ. V was pared by 4 bases and J by 1 base, with 2 bases of the junction left unmatched. The CDR3 extends over 14 amino acids. The CDR3 DNA follows: TGCGCCAGCAGCGGGGGACAGGGGAACACTGAAGCTTTCTTT. Translation gives CASSGGQGNTEAFF.

The gene calls are TRBV5-4 and TRBJ1-1; D call uncertain. The V end lost 2 bases, the J end lost 8 bases, and 7 bases lay between the germline ends. The CDR3 totals 11 residues. CDR1 and CDR2 (germline): SGHNT, YYREEE (reference sequence). CDR3 amino acids: CASSFGIEAFF. The DNA for the CDR3 is TGTGCCAGCAGCTTTGGAATAGAAGCTTTCTTT. Complete variable domain (other parts from reference TRBV5-4 and TRBJ1-1): ETGVTQSPTHLIKTRGQQVTLRCSSQSGHNTVSWYQQALGQGPQFIFQYYREEENGRGNFPPRFSGLQFPNYSSELNVNALELDDSALYLCASSFGIEAFFGQGTRLTVV.

The chain links TRBV28 to TRBJ1-5, with TRBD1 identical over 7 bases. With V trimmed by 5 bases and J by 4 bases, 11 bases remained unmatched. Germline CDR1 is MDHEN and CDR2 is SYDVKM. CDR3 length equals 16 residues. CDR3 region: CASSPGDSPTNQPQHF. The CDR3 region has the DNA TGTGCCAGCAGTCCCGGGGACAGTCCGACGAATCAGCCCCAGCATTTT.

The CDR3 sequence is CASSPDGMANQPQHF. The CDR3 DNA follows: TGCGCCAGCAGCCCGGACGGGATGGCAAATCAGCCCCAGCATTTT. V usage is TRBV5-1 and J usage is TRBJ1-5; D call uncertain. This CDR3 comprises 15 residues. Trimming pared 4 bases from V and 4 bases from J, leaving 15 bases between. Germline values: CDR1 SGHRS, CDR2 YFSETQ.

This clone was seen a few times. The J gene is TRBJ1-6, the V gene TRBV3-1 (or the pseudogene TRBV3-2); TRBD1 might be the D (5 bases). Germline assignment: CDR1 LGHDT and CDR2 YNNKEL (reference sequence). Deletions cut 4 bases from V and 10 bases from J, with 17 bases between. CDR3 size: 15 residues. CDR3 loop: CASSRRGLGVSPLHF. CDR3 nucleotide sequence: TGTGCCAGCAGCCGACGGGGCCTTGGGGTCTCACCCCTCCACTTT.

This clone was counted a single time. This rearrangement joins TRBV2 to TRBJ2-3; D gene uncertain. Trimming took 2 bases from V and 0 from J, leaving 9 bases between them. CDR1 and CDR2 (germline): SNHLY, FYNNEI. The CDR3 sequence is 15 residues long. The CDR3 loop is CASSESSSSTDTQYF. The CDR3 bases are TGTGCCAGCAGTGAATCCAGTAGTAGCACAGATACGCAGTATTTT.

Written as DNA, the CDR3 is TGTGCCAGCAGTTTTCTCGGGGTTGGCATTAATTCACCCCTCCACTTT. It yields the protein CASSFLGVGINSPLHF. The V and J genes are TRBV6-6 and TRBJ1-6; no clear D gene. The length of the CDR3 is 16 residues. Between the trimmed V and J ends, which lost 4 bases and 6 bases, there was a span of 16 bases. The germline CDR1 and CDR2 sequences are MNHNY and SVGAGI (reference sequence).

This rearrangement joins TRBV20-1 to TRBJ2-5; D ambiguous. V gave up 6 bases and J gave up 2 bases, with 4 bases separating them. Germline loops: CDR1 DFQATT, CDR2 SNEGSKA (reference sequence). This CDR3 has 10 residues. DNA for the CDR3: TGCAGTGCCGGGCAAGAGACCCAGTACTTC. Translation gives CSAGQETQYF.

The chain links TRBV24-1 to TRBJ2-2, with D possibly being TRBD2 (6 bases). CDR1 and CDR2 from the germline V gene are KGHDR and SFDVKD. The CDR3 runs to 16 residues. The V and J ends lost 1 base and 5 bases respectively, with 13 bases between them. In DNA form, the CDR3 reads TGTGCCACCAGTGATTTCCGGGGGTTAGGAACCGGGGAGCTGTTTTTT. Amino acids: CATSDFRGLGTGELFF.